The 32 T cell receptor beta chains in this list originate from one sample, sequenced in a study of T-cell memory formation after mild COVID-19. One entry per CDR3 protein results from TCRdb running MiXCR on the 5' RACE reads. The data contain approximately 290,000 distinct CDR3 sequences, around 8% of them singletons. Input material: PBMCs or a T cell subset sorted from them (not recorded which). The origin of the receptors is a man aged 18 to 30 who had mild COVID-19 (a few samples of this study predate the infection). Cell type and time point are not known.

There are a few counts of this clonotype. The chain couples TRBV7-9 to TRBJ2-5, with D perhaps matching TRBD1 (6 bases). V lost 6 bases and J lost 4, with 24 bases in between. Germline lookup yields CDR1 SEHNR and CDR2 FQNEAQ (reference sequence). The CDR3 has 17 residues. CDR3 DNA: TGTGCCAGCAGTTCAGGCCGGGACACCCAAATTGGAGAGACCCAGTACTTC. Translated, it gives CASSSGRDTQIGETQYF.

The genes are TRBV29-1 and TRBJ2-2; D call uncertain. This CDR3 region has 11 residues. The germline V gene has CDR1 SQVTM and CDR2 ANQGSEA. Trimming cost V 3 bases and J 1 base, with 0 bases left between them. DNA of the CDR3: TGCAGCGTTGAGAACACCGGGGAGCTGTTTTTT. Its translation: CSVENTGELFF.

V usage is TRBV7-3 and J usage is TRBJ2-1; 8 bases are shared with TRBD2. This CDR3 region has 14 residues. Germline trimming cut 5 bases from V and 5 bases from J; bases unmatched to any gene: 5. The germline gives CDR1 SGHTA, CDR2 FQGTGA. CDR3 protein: CASSISGDHNEQFF. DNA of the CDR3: TGTGCCAGCAGCATTAGCGGGGATCACAATGAGCAGTTCTTC.

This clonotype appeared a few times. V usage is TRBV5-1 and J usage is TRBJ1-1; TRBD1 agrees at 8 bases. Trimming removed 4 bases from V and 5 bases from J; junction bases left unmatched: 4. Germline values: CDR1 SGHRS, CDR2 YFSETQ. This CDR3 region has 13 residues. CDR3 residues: CASSQGQATEAFF. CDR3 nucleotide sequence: TGCGCCAGCAGCCAGGGACAGGCTACTGAAGCTTTCTTT.

The CDR3 region has the DNA TGTGCCAGCAGTGTGCCGGGGGGGTACACTGAAGCTTTCTTT. Its translation is CASSVPGGYTEAFF. The rearrangement uses TRBV6-2 or TRBV6-3 and TRBJ1-1; D may be TRBD1 (5 bases). The CDR3 has 14 residues. Germline lookup yields CDR1 MNHEY and CDR2 SVGEGT. Trimming shortened V by 5 bases and J by 3 bases, and 13 bases separated the two germline ends.

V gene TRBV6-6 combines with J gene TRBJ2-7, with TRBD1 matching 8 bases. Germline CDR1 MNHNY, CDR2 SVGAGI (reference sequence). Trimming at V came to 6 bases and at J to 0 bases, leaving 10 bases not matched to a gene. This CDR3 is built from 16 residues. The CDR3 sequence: CASSQGRQGSSYEQYV. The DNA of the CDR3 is TGTGCCAGCAGCCAAGGAAGACAGGGGAGCTCCTACGAGCAGTACGTC.

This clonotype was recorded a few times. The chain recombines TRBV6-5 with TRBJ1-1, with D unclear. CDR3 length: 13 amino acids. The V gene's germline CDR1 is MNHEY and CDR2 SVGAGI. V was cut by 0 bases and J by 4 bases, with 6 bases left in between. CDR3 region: CASSYSSSTEAFF. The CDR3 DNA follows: TGTGCCAGCAGTTACTCATCGAGCACTGAAGCTTTCTTT.

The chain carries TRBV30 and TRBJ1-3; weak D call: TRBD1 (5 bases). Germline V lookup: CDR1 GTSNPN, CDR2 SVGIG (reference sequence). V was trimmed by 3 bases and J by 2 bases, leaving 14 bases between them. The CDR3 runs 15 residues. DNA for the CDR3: TGTGCCTGGAGCGACGGCAGGGAAGCTGGAAACACCATATATTTT. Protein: CAWSDGREAGNTIYF.

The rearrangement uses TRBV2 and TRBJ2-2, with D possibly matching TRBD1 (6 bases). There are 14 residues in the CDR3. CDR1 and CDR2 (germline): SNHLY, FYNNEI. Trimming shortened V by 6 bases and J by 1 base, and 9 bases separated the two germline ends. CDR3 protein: CASRWTENTGELFF. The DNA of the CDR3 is TGTGCCAGCAGATGGACAGAGAACACCGGGGAGCTGTTTTTT.

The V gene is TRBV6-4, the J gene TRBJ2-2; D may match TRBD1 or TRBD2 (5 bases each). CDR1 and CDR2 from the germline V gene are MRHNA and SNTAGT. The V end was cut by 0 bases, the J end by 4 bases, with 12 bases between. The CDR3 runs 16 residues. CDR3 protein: CASSDSGTEVTGELFF. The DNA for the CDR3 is TGTGCCAGCAGTGACTCCGGGACCGAAGTCACCGGGGAGCTGTTTTTT.

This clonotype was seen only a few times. The CDR3 DNA sequence: TGTGCCAGCAGTTTTCTTCCAGGGAACTACTATGGCTACACCTTC. Its protein product is CASSFLPGNYYGYTF. V gene TRBV6-2 or TRBV6-3 combines with J gene TRBJ1-2; tentative D call: TRBD1 (5 bases). Germline CDR1 is MNHEY and CDR2 is SVGEGT. V lost 4 bases and J lost 3, with 15 bases in between. The length of the CDR3 is 15 residues.

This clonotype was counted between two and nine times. The CDR3 bases are TGTGCCAGCAAGCCGGGACAGGGTAGAGAGACCCAGTACTTC. It yields the protein CASKPGQGRETQYF. The genes are TRBV7-9 and TRBJ2-5; TRBD1 matches at 9 bases. The CDR3 contains 14 residues. The germline V gene has CDR1 SEHNR and CDR2 FQNEAQ (reference sequence). Losses at the gene ends were 7 bases for V and 4 bases for J; bases not matched to a gene: 7.

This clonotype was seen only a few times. CDR3 DNA: TGTGCCAGCAGCTTAGTTGTAAACAGCCAAGAGACCCAGTACTTC. The encoded protein is CASSLVVNSQETQYF. The chain employs TRBV11-2 and TRBJ2-5, with no clear D. Germline lookup yields CDR1 SGHAT and CDR2 FQNNGV. Trimming left V 1 base short and J 1 base short, with 10 bases between. This CDR3 comprises 15 residues.

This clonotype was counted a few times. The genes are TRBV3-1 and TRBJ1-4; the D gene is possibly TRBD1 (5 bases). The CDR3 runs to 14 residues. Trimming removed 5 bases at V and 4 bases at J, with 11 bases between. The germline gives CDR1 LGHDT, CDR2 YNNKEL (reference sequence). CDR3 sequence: CASSTRQINEKLFF. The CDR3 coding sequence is TGTGCCAGCAGCACCCGACAGATTAATGAAAAACTGTTTTTT.

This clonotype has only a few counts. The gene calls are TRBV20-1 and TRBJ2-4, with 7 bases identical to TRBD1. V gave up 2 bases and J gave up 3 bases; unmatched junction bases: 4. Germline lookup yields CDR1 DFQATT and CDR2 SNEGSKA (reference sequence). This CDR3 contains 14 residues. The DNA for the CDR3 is TGCAGTGCTAGATACAGGGGCGACAAAAACATTCAGTACTTC. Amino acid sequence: CSARYRGDKNIQYF.

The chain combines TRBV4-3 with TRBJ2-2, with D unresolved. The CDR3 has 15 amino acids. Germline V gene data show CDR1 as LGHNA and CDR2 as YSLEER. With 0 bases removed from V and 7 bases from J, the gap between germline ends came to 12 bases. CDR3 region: CASSQDDSLIGELFF. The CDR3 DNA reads TGCGCCAGCAGCCAAGATGACTCCCTCATCGGGGAGCTGTTTTTT.

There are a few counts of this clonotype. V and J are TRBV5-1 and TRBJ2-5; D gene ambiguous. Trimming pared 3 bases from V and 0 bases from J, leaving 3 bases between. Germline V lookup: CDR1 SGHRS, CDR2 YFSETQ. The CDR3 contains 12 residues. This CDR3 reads CASSYNQETQYF. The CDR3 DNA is TGCGCCAGCAGCTACAACCAAGAGACCCAGTACTTC. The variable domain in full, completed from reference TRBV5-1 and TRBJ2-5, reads KAGVTQTPRYLIKTRGQQVTLSCSPISGHRSVSWYQQTPGQGLQFLFEYFSETQRNKGNFPGRFSGRQFSNSRSEMNVSTLELGDSALYLCASSYNQETQYFGPGTRLLVL.

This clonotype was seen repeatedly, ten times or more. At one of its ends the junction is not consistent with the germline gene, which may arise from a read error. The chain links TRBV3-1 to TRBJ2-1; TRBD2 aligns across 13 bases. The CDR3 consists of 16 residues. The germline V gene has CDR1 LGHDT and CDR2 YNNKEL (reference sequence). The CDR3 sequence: CASNQLAGGPGGEQFF. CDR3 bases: TGTGCCAGCAACCAACTAGCGGGGGGGCCGGGTGGTGAGCAGTTCTTC.

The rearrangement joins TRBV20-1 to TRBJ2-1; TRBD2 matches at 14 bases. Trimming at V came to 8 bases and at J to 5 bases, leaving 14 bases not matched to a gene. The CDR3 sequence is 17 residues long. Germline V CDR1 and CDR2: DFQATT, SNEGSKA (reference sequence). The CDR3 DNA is TGCAGTTCTAACACTCCCGGGACTAGCGGGGGTCACAATGAGCAGTTCTTC. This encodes CSSNTPGTSGGHNEQFF.

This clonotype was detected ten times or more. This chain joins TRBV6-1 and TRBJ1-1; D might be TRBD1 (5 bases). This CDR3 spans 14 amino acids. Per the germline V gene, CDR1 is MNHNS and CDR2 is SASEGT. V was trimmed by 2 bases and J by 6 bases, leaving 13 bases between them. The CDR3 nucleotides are TGTGCCAGCAGTGAACTATCAGGGTACCCTGAAGCTTTCTTT. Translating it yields CASSELSGYPEAFF.

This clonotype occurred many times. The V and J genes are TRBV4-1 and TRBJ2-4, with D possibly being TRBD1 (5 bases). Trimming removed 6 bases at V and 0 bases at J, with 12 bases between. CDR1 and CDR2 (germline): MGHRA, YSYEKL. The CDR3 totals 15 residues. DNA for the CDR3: TGCGCCAGCAGTCCAAGACAGCTAGCCAAAAACATTCAGTACTTC. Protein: CASSPRQLAKNIQYF.

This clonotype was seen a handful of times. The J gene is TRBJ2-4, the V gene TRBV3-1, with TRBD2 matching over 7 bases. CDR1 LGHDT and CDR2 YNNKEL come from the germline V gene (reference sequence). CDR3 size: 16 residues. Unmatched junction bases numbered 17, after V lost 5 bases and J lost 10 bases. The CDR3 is CASSGRDRGGWKIQYF. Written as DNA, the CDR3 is TGTGCCAGCAGCGGTCGGGACCGCGGGGGATGGAAAATTCAGTACTTC.

The CDR3 nucleotides read TGCAGTGCTACACCAGGTGGGGGGCTTGGGAATTCACCCCTCCACTTT. Translation: CSATPGGGLGNSPLHF. The chain combines TRBV20-1 with TRBJ1-6; D might be TRBD1 (6 bases). The germline V and J ends were trimmed by 4 bases and 7 bases, with 20 bases remaining between them. Germline assignment: CDR1 DFQATT and CDR2 SNEGSKA (reference sequence). The CDR3 extends over 16 amino acids.

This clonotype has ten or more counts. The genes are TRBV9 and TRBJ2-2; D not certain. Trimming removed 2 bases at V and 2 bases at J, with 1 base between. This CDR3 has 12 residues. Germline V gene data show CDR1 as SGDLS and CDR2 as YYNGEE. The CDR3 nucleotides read TGTGCCAGCAGCGTCAACACCGGGGAGCTGTTTTTT. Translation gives CASSVNTGELFF.

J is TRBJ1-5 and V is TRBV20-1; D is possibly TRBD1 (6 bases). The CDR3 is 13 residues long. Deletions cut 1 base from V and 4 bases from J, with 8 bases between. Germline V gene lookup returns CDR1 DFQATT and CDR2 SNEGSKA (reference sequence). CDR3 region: CSARVDRNQPQHF. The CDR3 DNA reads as TGCAGTGCTAGAGTGGACAGAAATCAGCCCCAGCATTTT.

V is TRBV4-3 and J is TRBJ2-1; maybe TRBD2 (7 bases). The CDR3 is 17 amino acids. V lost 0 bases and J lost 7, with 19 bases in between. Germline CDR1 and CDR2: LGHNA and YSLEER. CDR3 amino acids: CASSQDMGGARGNEQFF. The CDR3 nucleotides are TGCGCCAGCAGCCAAGATATGGGGGGGGCCCGTGGTAATGAGCAGTTCTTC.

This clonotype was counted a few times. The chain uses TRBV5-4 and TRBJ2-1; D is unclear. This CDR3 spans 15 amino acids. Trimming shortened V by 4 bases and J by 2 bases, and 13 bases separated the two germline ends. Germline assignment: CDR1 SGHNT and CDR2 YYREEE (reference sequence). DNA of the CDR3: TGTGCCAGCAGCCCCCCGACGGCCACCTACAATGAGCAGTTCTTC. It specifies CASSPPTATYNEQFF.

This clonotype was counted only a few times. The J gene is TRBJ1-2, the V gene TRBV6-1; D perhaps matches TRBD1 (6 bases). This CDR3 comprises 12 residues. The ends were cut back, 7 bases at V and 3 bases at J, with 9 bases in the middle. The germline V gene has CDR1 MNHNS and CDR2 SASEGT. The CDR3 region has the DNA TGTGCCAGCACTCCAGGGGACTATGGCTACACCTTC. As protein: CASTPGDYGYTF.

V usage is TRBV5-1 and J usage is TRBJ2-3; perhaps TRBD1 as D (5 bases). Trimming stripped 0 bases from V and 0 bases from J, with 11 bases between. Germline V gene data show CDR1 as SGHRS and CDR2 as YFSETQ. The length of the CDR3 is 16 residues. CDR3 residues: CASSLEGGASTDTQYF. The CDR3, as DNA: TGCGCCAGCAGCTTGGAAGGTGGGGCCAGCACAGATACGCAGTATTTT.

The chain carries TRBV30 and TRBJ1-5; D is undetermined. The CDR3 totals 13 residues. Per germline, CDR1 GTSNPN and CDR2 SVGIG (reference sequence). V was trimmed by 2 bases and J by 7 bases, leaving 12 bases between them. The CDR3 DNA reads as TGTGCCTGGAGTCCGAGGTCGGCGCAGCCCCAGCATTTT. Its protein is CAWSPRSAQPQHF.

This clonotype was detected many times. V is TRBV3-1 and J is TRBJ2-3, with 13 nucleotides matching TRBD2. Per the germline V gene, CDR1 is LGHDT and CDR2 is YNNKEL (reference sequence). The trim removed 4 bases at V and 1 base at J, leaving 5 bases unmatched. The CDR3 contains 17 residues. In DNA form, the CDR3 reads TGTGCCAGCAGCCTTCGACTAGCGGGGGGAGGCACAGATACGCAGTATTTT. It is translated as CASSLRLAGGGTDTQYF.

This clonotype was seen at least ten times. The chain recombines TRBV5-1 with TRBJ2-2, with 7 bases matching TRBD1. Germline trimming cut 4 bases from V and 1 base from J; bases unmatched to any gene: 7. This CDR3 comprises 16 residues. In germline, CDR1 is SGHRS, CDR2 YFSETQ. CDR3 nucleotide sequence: TGCGCCAGCAGCGTACCGGGACAGCTGAACACCGGGGAGCTGTTTTTT. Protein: CASSVPGQLNTGELFF.